This T cell receptor (beta chain) is drawn from a study of T cell responses to AZD1222 COVID-19 vaccine. The CDR3 is made up of 12 amino acids. V was trimmed by 5 bases and J by 3 bases, leaving 5 bases between them. Germline V lookup: CDR1 KGHSH, CDR2 LQKENI. Repertoires were generated with immunoSEQ multiplex PCR, while TCRdb's copy carries only in-frame clones and drops some. The sample records 110,000 or so clones, roughly 84% being singletons. This chain uses TRBV18 with TRBJ1-5; D call uncertain. Specimen: peripheral blood, collected 28 days after the second AZD1222 dose. This TCR was sampled from an adult who received the AZD1222 COVID-19 vaccine. The CDR3 bases are TGTGCCAGCTCAGCTGCCAATCAGCCCCAGCATTTT. This translates into CASSAANQPQHF. The complete variable domain, with remaining parts taken from reference TRBV18 and TRBJ1-5, reads NAGVMQNPRHLVRRRGQEARLRCSPMKGHSHVYWYRQLPEEGLKFMVYLQKENIIDESGMPKERFSAEFPKEGPSILRIQQVVRGDSAAYFCASSAANQPQHFGDGTRLSIL.